The clone carrying this T cell receptor beta chain was seen a few times. The entry originates in a study of cytomegalovirus exposure and HLA in healthy donors. The primer mix had 60 Vbeta and 13 Jbeta primers. Sequencing was performed with immunoSEQ multiplex PCR; in TCRdb, only in-frame clones are kept and a portion is missing. Of 100,000 or so clones in the sample, 73% are singletons; the top ten hold about 3.7%. This CDR3 comprises 19 residues. The germline gives CDR1 SNHLY, CDR2 FYNNEI. The ends were cut back, 1 base at V and 10 bases at J, with 28 bases in the middle. The genes are TRBV2 and TRBJ1-4; maybe TRBD1 (5 bases). Sequencing was carried out using PBMCs. The sequence was collected from a man aged 35 to 55 in good health and CMV-seronegative. In DNA, the CDR3 is TGTGCCAGCAGTGAAGTTTTTCCCTTCGCTCCGAACATCGGGGGAAAACTGTTTTTT. This sequence encodes CASSEVFPFAPNIGGKLFF.